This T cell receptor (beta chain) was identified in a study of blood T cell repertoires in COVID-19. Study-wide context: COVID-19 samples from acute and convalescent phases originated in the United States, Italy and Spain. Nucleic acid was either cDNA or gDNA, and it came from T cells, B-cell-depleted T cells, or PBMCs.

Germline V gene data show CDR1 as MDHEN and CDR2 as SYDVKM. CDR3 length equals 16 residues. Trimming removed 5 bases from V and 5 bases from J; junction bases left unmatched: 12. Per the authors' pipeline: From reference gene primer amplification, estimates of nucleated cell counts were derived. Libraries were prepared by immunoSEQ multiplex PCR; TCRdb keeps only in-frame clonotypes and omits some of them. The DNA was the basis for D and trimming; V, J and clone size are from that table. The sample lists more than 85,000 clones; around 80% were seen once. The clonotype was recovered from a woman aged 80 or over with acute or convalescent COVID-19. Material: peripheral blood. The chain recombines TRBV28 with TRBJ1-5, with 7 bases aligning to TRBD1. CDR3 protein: CASSHPPGQRDQPQHF. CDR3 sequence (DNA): TGTGCCAGCAGTCACCCACCGGGACAGAGAGATCAGCCCCAGCATTTT.